Shown below are 21 T cell receptor beta chains from a single sample sequenced in a study of T cell responses to AZD1222 COVID-19 vaccine. Profiled with immunoSEQ multiplex PCR; TCRdb holds only in-frame clones, not every one. Of some 110,000 clones detected, roughly 88% appear once; the ten largest clones hold around 9.4%. The sequencing here drew on peripheral blood, taken on day 0 of AZD1222 vaccination. The source of these receptors is an adult in good health.

The chain is built from TRBV4-1 and TRBJ2-5, with D perhaps assigned TRBD1 or TRBD2 (6 bases each). CDR1 is MGHRA, CDR2 YSYEKL, per germline. Deletions cut 1 base from V and 3 bases from J, with 15 bases between. The CDR3 totals 16 residues. DNA for the CDR3: TGCGCCAGCAGCCAAGGGGTTCGGGGGCACAAAGAGACCCAGTACTTC. It yields the protein CASSQGVRGHKETQYF.

The chain links TRBV15 to TRBJ2-2; 8 bases are a match to TRBD2. The CDR3 sequence is 13 residues long. J lost 6 bases, V lost 4 bases, and 1 base had no gene match. Germline V gives CDR1 LNHNV, CDR2 YYDKDF (reference sequence). CDR3: CATSTGRAGELFF. The CDR3, as DNA: TGTGCCACCAGCACCGGGAGGGCCGGGGAGCTGTTTTTT. The full variable domain, completed using reference TRBV15 and TRBJ2-2, is DAMVIQNPRYQVTQFGKPVTLSCSQTLNHNVMYWYQQKSSQAPKLLFHYYDKDFNNEADTPDNFQSRRPNTSFCFLDIRSPGLGDTAMYLCATSTGRAGELFFGEGSRLTVL.

The V gene is TRBV12-3 or TRBV12-4, the J gene TRBJ1-2, with D perhaps matching TRBD1 (5 bases). The CDR3 is made up of 13 amino acids. V lost 2 bases to trimming and J lost 4 bases, with 8 bases between them. The CDR3 here is CASSLQGGYGYTF. The CDR3 nucleotides are TGTGCCAGCAGTTTACAGGGAGGCTATGGCTACACCTTC.

Note on this clone: The CDR3 ends on some other residue instead of the conserved phenylalanine or tryptophan, so this is likely a read error. Because the CDR3's place on the DNA is in doubt, the DNA is left out and the CDR3 is given as listed by TCRdb. The chain combines TRBV21-1 with TRBJ1-2. TRBV21-1 is a pseudogene locus. The CDR3 is made up of 12 amino acids, end residues included. CDR3 sequence reads: CASSNLDREVPP.

This chain joins TRBV6-5 and TRBJ2-5; the match to TRBD2 covers 9 bases. CDR1 and CDR2 (germline): MNHEY, SVGAGI. The CDR3 has 15 amino acids. J gave up 2 bases and V 4 bases, and 5 bases lay outside the gene matches. The CDR3 nucleotides read TGTGCCAGCAGTTGGGTGGCGGGGGGGCAAGAGACCCAGTACTTC. Its protein is CASSWVAGGQETQYF.

This sequence joins TRBV7-2 and TRBJ2-2; 11 bases line up with TRBD1. In germline, CDR1 is SGHTA, CDR2 FQGNSA. With 3 bases clipped from V and 5 bases from J, the junction kept 5 bases outside the gene matches. This CDR3 has 16 amino acids. This CDR3 is CASSLGQGVLTGELFF. The DNA for the CDR3 is TGTGCCAGCAGCTTGGGACAGGGGGTCTTGACCGGGGAGCTGTTTTTT.

In its sample, this clone was seen many times. The rearrangement uses TRBV5-1 and TRBJ1-1; D gene ambiguous. The CDR3 totals 13 residues. Looked up from germline, CDR1 is SGHRS and CDR2 is YFSETQ. Trimming took 1 base from V and 1 from J, leaving 5 bases between them. CDR3 in DNA: TGCGCCAGCAGCTTGACGACGAACACTGAAGCTTTCTTT. This sequence encodes CASSLTTNTEAFF.

This chain uses TRBV28 with TRBJ2-5; D gene unclear. Germline-derived CDR1 and CDR2 are MDHEN and SYDVKM. This CDR3 has 15 amino acids. Trimming removed 2 bases from V and 2 bases from J, with 12 bases in between. The CDR3 DNA sequence: TGTGCCAGCAGTTTAGTAAACCTCCGACAAGAGACCCAGTACTTC. It translates to CASSLVNLRQETQYF. Full variable domain (rest looked up from reference TRBV28 and TRBJ2-5): DVKVTQSSRYLVKRTGEKVFLECVQDMDHENMFWYRQDPGLGLRLIYFSYDVKMKEKGDIPEGYSVSREKKERFSLILESASTNQTSMYLCASSLVNLRQETQYFGPGTRLLVL.

The chain recombines TRBV24-1 with TRBJ2-1, with a possible D match to TRBD1 (6 bases). The CDR3 loop spans 15 amino acids. V lost 5 bases, J lost 0 bases, and 10 bases lay in between. Germline CDR1 KGHDR, CDR2 SFDVKD. The CDR3 is CATSVRGSSYNEQFF. The CDR3 DNA sequence: TGTGCCACCAGTGTTAGGGGGAGCTCCTACAATGAGCAGTTCTTC.

The chain employs TRBV28 and TRBJ2-7; a possible D gene is TRBD1 (5 bases). The germline V and J ends were trimmed by 6 bases and 3 bases, with 21 bases remaining between them. Per the germline V gene, CDR1 is MDHEN and CDR2 is SYDVKM. The CDR3 has 16 residues. Here the CDR3 reads CASSLAGYYERYEQYF. The CDR3 region has the DNA TGTGCCAGCAGCTTGGCAGGGTATTATGAACGCTACGAGCAGTACTTC.

The chain couples TRBV4-2 to TRBJ1-4, with D unresolved. CDR1 and CDR2 (germline): LGHNA, YNFKEQ. V was clipped by 1 base and J by 7 bases, with 16 bases between them. There are 16 residues in the CDR3. The CDR3 sequence: CASSQVVVSVGEKLFF. In nucleotides, the CDR3 is TGTGCCAGCAGCCAAGTCGTGGTAAGCGTAGGTGAAAAACTGTTTTTT.

This clone showed up many times. V usage is TRBV29-1 and J usage is TRBJ1-2, with no clear D. Germline V CDR1 and CDR2: SQVTM, ANQGSEA. This CDR3 is built from 14 residues. Trimming stripped 0 bases from V and 3 bases from J, with 11 bases between. The CDR3 coding sequence is TGCAGCGTTGAAGATCCCGTCCAGTACTATGGCTACACCTTC. Encoded protein: CSVEDPVQYYGYTF.

This clone was seen only once. The rearrangement uses TRBV7-2 and TRBJ2-3; 9 bases align to TRBD2. The J segment lost 1 base and the V segment lost 3 bases, leaving 5 bases of the junction unmatched. Germline CDR1 reads SGHTA; CDR2 reads FQGNSA. The CDR3 is 16 residues long. CDR3 residues: CASSFEERGGTDTQYF. The CDR3 DNA sequence: TGTGCCAGCAGCTTCGAGGAGCGGGGGGGCACAGATACGCAGTATTTT.

This chain joins TRBV28 and TRBJ2-7; D tentatively fits TRBD1 or TRBD2 (5 bases each). The germline V gene has CDR1 MDHEN and CDR2 SYDVKM. V gave up 8 bases and J gave up 2 bases, with 19 bases separating them. This CDR3 spans 15 amino acids. CDR3 sequence: CASGSPGRPTYEQYF. The CDR3 nucleotides read TGTGCCAGCGGATCACCGGGACGTCCCACCTACGAGCAGTACTTC.

The CDR3 sequence: CASSFYAYEQYF. CDR3 DNA: TGTGCCAGCAGTTTTTACGCCTACGAGCAGTACTTC. The rearrangement uses TRBV12-3 or TRBV12-4 and TRBJ2-7; D is uncertain. V shed 3 bases and J shed 2 bases, with 5 bases lying between them. This CDR3 comprises 12 residues.

This clone has a single count. The V gene is TRBV11-2, the J gene TRBJ1-1; unclear D gene. V lost 1 base, J lost 3 bases, and 12 bases lay in between. Germline V lookup: CDR1 SGHAT, CDR2 FQNNGV. The CDR3 sequence is 15 residues long. The CDR3 is CASSLGISSYTEAFF. CDR3 nucleotides: TGTGCCAGCAGCTTAGGGATCAGTTCCTACACTGAAGCTTTCTTT.

The rearrangement joins TRBV15 to TRBJ1-5; D not certain. V lost 2 bases to trimming and J lost 0 bases, with 14 bases between them. This CDR3 region has 17 residues. Germline-derived CDR1 and CDR2 are LNHNV and YYDKDF (reference sequence). CDR3 amino acids: CATSRSFDIYSNQPQHF. The CDR3 DNA sequence: TGTGCCACCAGCAGATCTTTTGACATTTATAGCAATCAGCCCCAGCATTTT.

V usage is TRBV18 and J usage is TRBJ2-3; 10 bases are shared with TRBD2. The CDR3 has 14 residues. CDR1 and CDR2 from the germline V gene are KGHSH and LQKENI. V trimming: 3 bases; J trimming: 3 bases; junction bases outside the gene matches: 0. The chain's CDR3 is CASSPGLATDTQYF. DNA for the CDR3: TGTGCCAGCTCACCGGGACTAGCGACAGATACGCAGTATTTT. Looking up the rest from reference TRBV18 and TRBJ2-3 gives the full variable domain: NAGVMQNPRHLVRRRGQEARLRCSPMKGHSHVYWYRQLPEEGLKFMVYLQKENIIDESGMPKERFSAEFPKEGPSILRIQQVVRGDSAAYFCASSPGLATDTQYFGPGTRLTVL.

This sequence joins TRBV28 and TRBJ2-7, with 8 bases matching TRBD1. Unmatched junction bases numbered 13, after V lost 6 bases and J lost 3 bases. Germline V gene lookup returns CDR1 MDHEN and CDR2 SYDVKM. The CDR3 is 16 residues long. CDR3 sequence (DNA): TGTGCCAGCAGGGCGACAGGGGCCTTTCTTTTCTACGAGCAGTACTTC. The encoded protein is CASRATGAFLFYEQYF.

V gene TRBV28 combines with J gene TRBJ2-1, with D unresolved. Per germline, CDR1 MDHEN and CDR2 SYDVKM. CDR3 length: 16 residues. Between the trimmed V and J ends, which lost 3 bases and 4 bases, there was a span of 16 bases. The CDR3 DNA is TGTGCCAGCAGTTTCCTGGCTAGAACTCGATACAATGAGCAGTTCTTC. Amino acid sequence: CASSFLARTRYNEQFF.

This clone was found once. The chain recombines TRBV10-1 with TRBJ2-3, with 9 bases identical to TRBD2. Per the germline V gene, CDR1 is WNHNN and CDR2 is SYGVQD (reference sequence). The ends lost 5 bases at V and 2 bases at J; junction bases unmatched: 2. CDR3 length equals 14 residues. The CDR3 region is CASSKRGATDTQYF. The CDR3 DNA follows: TGCGCCAGCAGTAAGCGGGGGGCCACAGATACGCAGTATTTT.